These T cell receptor beta chains were read from a single sample in a study of CD8 T cells in Susac syndrome. TCRdb independently ran MiXCR on the immunoSEQ multiplex PCR reads; one entry per CDR3 protein. The sample consists of roughly 120,000 distinct CDR3 sequences, about 92% of them appearing once. Sequencing was done on a sample of CD4+ T cells from PBMCs. The receptors originated from a human donor with multiple sclerosis. Each CDR3 is given with its conserved first and last residue. Each record gives: clone size, V gene, D gene, J gene, CDR3 protein, CDR3 DNA. The D gene is left open where the match is weak. Clone size is not always given. Where it is, it says once, few, many or a class for expanded clones.

size: -
V: TRBV28
D: TRBD2
J: TRBJ2-7
CDR3: CASDGGAEGYEQYF
DNA: TGTGCCAGTGACGGGGGGGCCGAGGGGTACGAGCAGTACTTC

size: once
V: TRBV5-1
D: TRBD2
J: TRBJ2-1
CDR3: CASSLAGTSWDEQFF
DNA: TGCGCCAGCAGCTTGGCCGGGACTAGCTGGGATGAGCAGTTCTTC

size: -
V: TRBV3-1
D: -
J: TRBJ1-2
CDR3: CASSQGAVIGYGYTF
DNA: TGTGCCAGCAGCCAAGGCGCGGTAATCGGCTATGGCTACACCTTC

size: -
V: TRBV15
D: TRBD2
J: TRBJ2-5
CDR3: CATSRASGGILETQYF
DNA: TGTGCCACCAGCAGAGCTAGCGGGGGGATCCTAGAGACCCAGTACTTC

size: -
V: TRBV7-2
D: -
J: TRBJ1-2
CDR3: CASSLTAGDNYGYTF
DNA: TGTGCCAGCAGCTTAACGGCAGGGGACAACTATGGCTACACCTTC

size: -
V: TRBV11-2
D: -
J: TRBJ1-3
CDR3: CASSAQWSAGNTIYF
DNA: TGTGCCAGCAGCGCCCAATGGAGCGCTGGAAACACCATATATTTT

size: -
V: TRBV19
D: -
J: TRBJ1-1
CDR3: CASRKEMNTEAFF
DNA: TGTGCCAGTAGAAAAGAAATGAACACTGAAGCTTTCTTT

size: -
V: TRBV20-1
D: TRBD2
J: TRBJ2-5
CDR3: CSASASGEETQYF
DNA: TGCAGTGCTAGCGCTAGCGGGGAAGAGACCCAGTACTTC

size: -
V: TRBV5-1
D: TRBD1
J: TRBJ2-2
CDR3: CASSRRTGVTAGELFF
DNA: TGCGCCAGCAGCCGAAGGACAGGGGTTACAGCCGGGGAGCTGTTTTTT

size: -
V: TRBV7-2
D: -
J: TRBJ2-1
CDR3: CASSLKGYNEQFF
DNA: TGTGCCAGCAGCTTAAAAGGGTACAATGAGCAGTTCTTC

size: -
V: TRBV6-6
D: -
J: TRBJ2-7
CDR3: CASRRTGQGHSYEQYF
DNA: TGTGCCAGCAGACGCACAGGGCAGGGCCACTCCTACGAGCAGTACTTC

size: -
V: TRBV29-1
D: -
J: TRBJ2-7
CDR3: CSVVVFGSFYEQYF
DNA: TGCAGCGTTGTCGTTTTTGGCAGCTTCTACGAGCAGTACTTC

size: -
V: TRBV19
D: -
J: TRBJ1-1
CDR3: CASSKWDFTEAFF
DNA: TGTGCCAGTAGTAAATGGGACTTCACTGAAGCTTTCTTT

size: -
V: TRBV11-2
D: TRBD2
J: TRBJ2-7
CDR3: CASRRTSGPYEQYF
DNA: TGTGCCAGCAGGCGGACTAGCGGTCCCTACGAGCAGTACTTC

size: -
V: TRBV5-1
D: -
J: TRBJ1-6
CDR3: CASSLLLDSPLHF
DNA: TGCGCCAGCAGCTTGTTATTAGATTCACCCCTCCACTTT

size: -
V: TRBV9
D: -
J: TRBJ2-4
CDR3: CASSVDDGTTIQYF
DNA: TGTGCCAGCAGCGTAGACGATGGGACCACAATTCAGTACTTC

size: -
V: TRBV5-1
D: TRBD1
J: TRBJ1-5
CDR3: CASSLEGGAPQPQHF
DNA: TGCGCCAGCAGCTTGGAAGGGGGCGCCCCCCAGCCCCAGCATTTT

size: -
V: TRBV11-2
D: -
J: TRBJ2-7
CDR3: CASSTSRAEQYF
DNA: TGTGCCAGCAGCACGTCTAGGGCCGAGCAGTACTTC

size: -
V: TRBV12-3/TRBV12-4
D: -
J: TRBJ1-5
CDR3: CASSLNNQPQHF
DNA: TGTGCCAGCAGTCTTAACAATCAGCCCCAGCATTTT

size: -
V: TRBV12-5
D: -
J: TRBJ1-5
CDR3: CASGLVLGRENQPQHF
DNA: TGTGCTAGTGGTTTGGTACTTGGCAGGGAAAATCAGCCCCAGCATTTT

size: -
V: TRBV20-1
D: -
J: TRBJ2-5
CDR3: CSAPPGAEVVTQYF
DNA: TGCAGTGCTCCCCCAGGGGCGGAAGTAGTGACCCAGTACTTC

size: -
V: TRBV6-1
D: TRBD2
J: TRBJ2-7
CDR3: CASAPGLASYEQYF
DNA: TGTGCCAGCGCCCCGGGACTAGCGTCCTACGAGCAGTACTTC

size: -
V: TRBV3-1
D: TRBD2
J: TRBJ2-3
CDR3: CASSQAVLAGSTDTQYF
DNA: TGTGCCAGCAGCCAAGCCGTACTAGCGGGGAGCACAGATACGCAGTATTTT

size: -
V: TRBV20-1
D: TRBD2
J: TRBJ2-3
CDR3: CSATVAGLGDTQYF
DNA: TGCAGTGCTACCGTAGCGGGGCTCGGAGATACGCAGTATTTT

size: -
V: TRBV13
D: -
J: TRBJ2-7
CDR3: CASSLNSYSYEQYF
DNA: TGTGCCAGCAGCTTAAACAGCTACTCCTACGAGCAGTACTTC

size: once
V: TRBV2
D: -
J: TRBJ1-3
CDR3: CASRRGREFDGNTIYF
DNA: TGTGCCAGCCGCCGGGGCAGAGAATTTGATGGAAACACCATATATTTT

size: -
V: TRBV30
D: -
J: TRBJ2-5
CDR3: CASGAEIETQYF
DNA: TGTGCCTCAGGGGCAGAAATAGAGACCCAGTACTTC

size: few
V: TRBV2
D: -
J: TRBJ1-2
CDR3: CASSPDYGYTF
DNA: TGTGCCAGCAGCCCCGACTATGGCTACACCTTC

size: -
V: TRBV7-2
D: TRBD1
J: TRBJ1-2
CDR3: CASSWTGIYGYTF
DNA: TGTGCCAGCAGCTGGACAGGGATCTATGGCTACACCTTC

size: -
V: TRBV6-1
D: -
J: TRBJ1-3
CDR3: CASTSDSGNTIYF
DNA: TGTGCCAGCACTTCGGATTCTGGAAACACCATATATTTT

size: -
V: TRBV29-1
D: -
J: TRBJ2-7
CDR3: CSIGDLYEQYF
DNA: TGCAGCATTGGGGACCTTTACGAGCAGTACTTC

size: -
V: TRBV6-1
D: TRBD2
J: TRBJ2-7
CDR3: CASSAGTSGRNEQYF
DNA: TGTGCCAGCAGCGCCGGGACTAGCGGGAGGAACGAGCAGTACTTC

size: -
V: TRBV29-1
D: -
J: TRBJ1-2
CDR3: CSVLDPGYGYTF
DNA: TGCAGCGTTCTCGACCCGGGCTATGGCTACACCTTC

size: -
V: TRBV29-1
D: TRBD1
J: TRBJ2-1
CDR3: CSVVRQGAGEQFF
DNA: TGCAGCGTTGTGAGGCAGGGGGCTGGTGAGCAGTTCTTC

size: -
V: TRBV12-3/TRBV12-4
D: -
J: TRBJ1-1
CDR3: CASSFGQVGTEAFF
DNA: TGTGCCAGCAGTTTTGGGCAGGTAGGGACCGAAGCTTTCTTT

size: -
V: TRBV2
D: -
J: TRBJ1-6
CDR3: CASRRSNSPLHF
DNA: TGTGCCAGCAGAAGAAGTAATTCACCCCTCCACTTT

size: -
V: TRBV5-6
D: -
J: TRBJ2-3
CDR3: CASSRNLGGWTDTQYF
DNA: TGTGCCAGCAGCCGTAACCTCGGGGGTTGGACAGATACGCAGTATTTT

size: -
V: TRBV29-1
D: -
J: TRBJ1-1
CDR3: CSVERGAQDTEAFF
DNA: TGCAGCGTTGAACGGGGGGCGCAGGACACTGAAGCTTTCTTT

size: -
V: TRBV6-2/TRBV6-3
D: TRBD2
J: TRBJ2-7
CDR3: CASSTQTSGQPIIYEQYF
DNA: TGTGCCAGCAGTACCCAGACTAGCGGGCAGCCCATCATCTACGAGCAGTACTTC

size: -
V: TRBV4-2
D: -
J: TRBJ1-4
CDR3: CASRLDPGVEKLFF
DNA: TGTGCCAGCAGACTCGACCCGGGGGTAGAAAAACTGTTTTTT

size: -
V: TRBV6-5
D: TRBD2
J: TRBJ2-1
CDR3: CASSSVDRRLAGYNEQFF
DNA: TGTGCCAGCAGTTCGGTCGATCGTCGACTAGCGGGGTACAATGAGCAGTTCTTC

size: -
V: TRBV7-2
D: -
J: TRBJ2-7
CDR3: CASSDDWSSYEQYF
DNA: TGTGCCAGCAGCGACGACTGGAGCTCCTACGAGCAGTACTTC

size: -
V: TRBV5-1
D: -
J: TRBJ1-1
CDR3: CASSLVAGANEAFF
DNA: TGCGCCAGCAGCTTGGTCGCAGGGGCTAATGAAGCTTTCTTT

size: -
V: TRBV24-1
D: -
J: TRBJ1-5
CDR3: CATSDQDQPQHF
DNA: TGTGCCACCAGTGACCAAGATCAGCCCCAGCATTTT

size: -
V: TRBV5-1
D: -
J: TRBJ2-7
CDR3: CASRQVGYEQYF
DNA: TGCGCCAGCAGACAGGTAGGCTACGAGCAGTACTTC

size: once
V: TRBV6-5
D: -
J: TRBJ1-4
CDR3: CASSRFGGAGEKLFF
DNA: TGTGCCAGCAGTCGTTTTGGGGGCGCGGGTGAAAAACTGTTTTTT

size: -
V: TRBV29-1
D: -
J: TRBJ1-1
CDR3: CSVEGGDTEAFF
DNA: TGCAGCGTTGAGGGGGGGGACACTGAAGCTTTCTTT

size: -
V: TRBV4-3
D: -
J: TRBJ1-6
CDR3: CASSQGLGSYNSPLHF
DNA: TGCGCCAGCAGCCAAGGGCTGGGCTCCTATAATTCACCCCTCCACTTT

size: -
V: TRBV9
D: -
J: TRBJ1-5
CDR3: CASSVDPRPNQPQHF
DNA: TGTGCCAGCAGCGTAGACCCTCGCCCCAATCAGCCCCAGCATTTT

size: -
V: TRBV6-5
D: TRBD1
J: TRBJ1-2
CDR3: CASSYAGTGGYGYTF
DNA: TGTGCCAGCAGTTACGCCGGGACAGGGGGCTATGGCTACACCTTC

size: -
V: TRBV12-3/TRBV12-4
D: TRBD1
J: TRBJ1-2
CDR3: CASSLTGRGGYTF
DNA: TGTGCCAGCAGCTTGACAGGGCGGGGTGGCTACACCTTC

size: -
V: TRBV7-9
D: -
J: TRBJ1-4
CDR3: CASSKDGNEKLFF
DNA: TGTGCCAGCAGTAAGGACGGGAATGAAAAACTGTTTTTT

size: -
V: TRBV7-9
D: -
J: TRBJ1-6
CDR3: CASSLARRAPLHF
DNA: TGTGCCAGCAGCTTAGCGAGGAGAGCACCCCTCCACTTT

size: -
V: TRBV6-2/TRBV6-3
D: TRBD1
J: TRBJ1-2
CDR3: CASSLGQGMSYTF
DNA: TGTGCCAGCAGTCTCGGACAGGGGATGAGCTACACCTTC

size: -
V: TRBV9
D: TRBD1
J: TRBJ2-2
CDR3: CASSGGTVNTGELFF
DNA: TGTGCCAGCAGCGGAGGGACAGTGAACACCGGGGAGCTGTTTTTT

size: -
V: TRBV3-1
D: -
J: TRBJ1-2
CDR3: CASSLSGTSGYGYTF
DNA: TGTGCCAGCAGCTTGTCCGGGACTTCGGGCTATGGCTACACCTTC

size: -
V: TRBV27
D: -
J: TRBJ1-5
CDR3: CASSSTYNQPQHF
DNA: TGTGCCAGCAGTTCTACCTATAATCAGCCCCAGCATTTT

size: -
V: TRBV5-1
D: TRBD1
J: TRBJ2-7
CDR3: CASSLRGQRTYEQYF
DNA: TGCGCCAGCAGCTTGAGGGGACAGCGAACCTACGAGCAGTACTTC